The sequence of this T cell receptor beta chain was determined in a study of PD-1 blockade in mismatch repair-deficient tumors. On the study more broadly: Enrolled about 2012-2016, patients had progressing, pretreated mismatch repair-deficient cancers of 12 types.

The repertoire was sequenced with immunoSEQ multiplex PCR; TCRdb's copy has only in-frame clones and lacks some. In the table there are roughly 50,000 clones, approximately 84% of which are singletons. The germline V and J ends were trimmed by 4 bases and 2 bases, with 8 bases remaining between them. This CDR3 spans 14 amino acids. Per germline, CDR1 SNHLY and CDR2 FYNNEI. This receptor was taken from an adult with mismatch repair-deficient cancer. The chain couples TRBV2 to TRBJ2-2; D gene uncertain. The input for sequencing was peripheral blood, taken around 19 weeks after starting pembrolizumab. CDR3 residues: CASSVVANTGELFF. The CDR3 bases are TGTGCCAGCAGTGTAGTGGCAAACACCGGGGAGCTGTTTTTT.